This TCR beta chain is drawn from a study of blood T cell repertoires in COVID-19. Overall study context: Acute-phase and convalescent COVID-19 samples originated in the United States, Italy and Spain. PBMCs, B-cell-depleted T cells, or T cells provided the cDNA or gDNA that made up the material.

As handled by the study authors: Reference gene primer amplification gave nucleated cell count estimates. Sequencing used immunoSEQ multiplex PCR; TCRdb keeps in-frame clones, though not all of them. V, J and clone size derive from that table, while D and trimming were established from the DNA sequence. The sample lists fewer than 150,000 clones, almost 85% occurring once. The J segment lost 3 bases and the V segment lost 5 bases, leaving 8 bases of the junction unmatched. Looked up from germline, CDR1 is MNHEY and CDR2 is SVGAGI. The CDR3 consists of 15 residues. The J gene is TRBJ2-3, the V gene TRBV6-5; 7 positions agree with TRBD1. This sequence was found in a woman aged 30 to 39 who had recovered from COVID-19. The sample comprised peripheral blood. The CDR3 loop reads CASSPQGMKTDTQYF. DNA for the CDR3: TGTGCCAGCAGTCCACAGGGGATGAAAACAGATACGCAGTATTTT.